This TCR beta chain stems from a study of CD8 T cells in ankylosing spondylitis. Findings and caveats of the study: The study looked at matched synovial fluid samples from ankylosing spondylitis patients. Disease-linked clones were reported to be significantly enriched there.

This clonotype was found a few times. Its cognate antigen is unknown. Via MiXCR, TCRdb re-called the 5' RACE reads, giving one row per CDR3 protein. The data contain approximately 340,000 distinct CDR3 sequences, 14% to 15% of them singletons. The germline V and J ends were trimmed by 2 bases and 3 bases, with 13 bases remaining between them. The CDR3 covers 15 residues. The sequenced sample was blood, either unsorted or a sorted T cell fraction (not recorded which). The rearrangement joins TRBV12-3 or TRBV12-4 to TRBJ1-2, with D uncertain. This TCR was sampled from a male donor with ankylosing spondylitis or in good health (not recorded which). CDR3 in DNA: TGTGCCAGCAGTTTAACCGGGCTACGAGACTATGGCTACACCTTC. It translates to CASSLTGLRDYGYTF.